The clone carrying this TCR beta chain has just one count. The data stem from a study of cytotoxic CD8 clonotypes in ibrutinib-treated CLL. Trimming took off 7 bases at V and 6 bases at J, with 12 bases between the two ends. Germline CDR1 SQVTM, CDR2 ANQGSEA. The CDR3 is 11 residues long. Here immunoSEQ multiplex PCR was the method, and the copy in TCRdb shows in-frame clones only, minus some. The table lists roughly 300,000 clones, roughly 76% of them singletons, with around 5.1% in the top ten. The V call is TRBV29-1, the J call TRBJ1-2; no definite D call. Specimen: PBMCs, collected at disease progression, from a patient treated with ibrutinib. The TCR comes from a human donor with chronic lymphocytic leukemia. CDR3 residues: CSAREGHGYTF. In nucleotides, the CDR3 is TGCAGCGCCCGGGAGGGTCATGGCTACACCTTC.